The sequence of this T cell receptor beta chain was determined in a study of regulatory T cells in long-lasting Graves disease. Documented time point: newly diagnosed GD, antithyroid drugs for less than 3 months. From RNA extracted from PBMCs, the TCR library was made. Construction of the TCR beta libraries employed iRepertoire HTBI primers in conjunction with Arm-PCR of CDR3 regions. TCRdb reanalysed the multiplex PCR reads using MiXCR and keeps one entry per CDR3 protein. Of roughly 420,000 distinct CDR3 sequences listed, roughly 16% are singletons. This clonotype has ten or more counts. The CDR3 extends over 14 amino acids. Germline V lookup: CDR1 SNHLY, CDR2 FYNNEI. V lost 2 bases to trimming and J lost 6 bases, with 11 bases between them.

The V gene is TRBV2, the J gene TRBJ2-1, with D tentatively TRBD2 (6 bases). This receptor was taken from a female donor with Graves disease. Sample: peripheral blood mononuclear cells (PBMCs), taken at new diagnosis, from a patient treated with antithyroid drugs. CDR3 region: CASSETVGGNEQFF. For the CDR3, the DNA is TGTGCCAGCAGTGAAACAGTCGGGGGCAATGAGCAGTTCTTC.